One sample yielded the 16 T cell receptor beta chains listed below, sequenced in a study of T cells in Graves' hyperthyroidism and ophthalmopathy. Amplification of TCR beta CDR3 regions used RNA as the template. First-round RT-PCR of the TCR CDR3 relied on the HTBI primer set. One entry per CDR3 protein, called by TCRdb with MiXCR from the multiplex PCR reads. The table lists hundreds of thousands of distinct CDR3 sequences, about 16% of them singletons, with 2.5% to 4% in the top ten. Sequencing was done on a sample of blood. These receptors were collected from a woman aged 40-49 years with Graves' ophthalmopathy.

This clonotype has more than one count but fewer than ten. The genes are TRBV19 and TRBJ1-1; D not certain. The CDR3 covers 13 residues. CDR1 is LNHDA, CDR2 SQIVND, per germline (reference sequence). V was pared by 0 bases and J by 3 bases, with 5 bases between. The CDR3 protein is CASSIDRDTEAFF. The DNA of the CDR3 is TGTGCCAGTAGTATAGATAGGGACACTGAAGCTTTCTTT.

This clonotype has only a few counts. V and J are TRBV6-1 and TRBJ1-5, with D possibly TRBD1 on 6 matching bases. CDR3 length equals 14 residues. Germline CDR1 is MNHNS and CDR2 is SASEGT. The V end lost 6 bases, the J end lost 2 bases, and 11 bases lay between the germline ends. The CDR3 DNA reads TGTGCCAGCAGGGACAGTCTGGGCAATCAGCCCCAGCATTTT. Translation gives CASRDSLGNQPQHF.

Only a few counts were recorded for this clonotype. Since a much larger clone is just one base distant, this may be a read error. The chain employs TRBV27 and TRBJ1-2, with D maybe TRBD1 (5 bases). CDR1 is MNHEY and CDR2 is SMNVEV in the germline V gene (reference sequence). CDR3 length equals 15 residues. The DNA of the CDR3 is TGTGCCGGCAGTTTAGACATGCGGGGGAACTATGGCTACACCTTC. Translated, it gives CAGSLDMRGNYGYTF.

This CDR3 reads CASSVGVTQYF. The DNA of the CDR3 is TGTGCCAGCAGCGTAGGGGTTACGCAGTATTTT. The rearrangement joins TRBV9 to TRBJ2-3; D not certain. This CDR3 has 11 residues. V was pared by 0 bases and J by 8 bases, with 4 bases between. Germline V gene data show CDR1 as SGDLS and CDR2 as YYNGEE. Drawing the rest from reference TRBV9 and TRBJ2-3, the complete variable domain is DSGVTQTPKHLITATGQRVTLRCSPRSGDLSVYWYQQSLDQGLQFLIQYYNGEERAKGNILERFSAQQFPDLHSELNLSSLELGDSALYFCASSVGVTQYFGPGTRLTVL.

In its sample, this clonotype was seen many times. The genes are TRBV6-1 and TRBJ2-2; TRBD1 matches 10 bases. Trimming at V came to 6 bases and at J to 5 bases, leaving 6 bases not matched to a gene. Germline values: CDR1 MNHNS, CDR2 SASEGT. The CDR3 covers 15 residues. CDR3 sequence (DNA): TGTGCCAGCAGCCGCGACAGGGGGCTGACCGGGGAGCTGTTTTTT. Translated, it gives CASSRDRGLTGELFF.

This clonotype was seen repeatedly, ten times or more. The CDR3 DNA reads TGTGCCACCAACGACAGGGCCCAAGAGACCCAGTACTTC. Protein: CATNDRAQETQYF. The rearrangement links TRBV28 to TRBJ2-5; 7 bases are shared with TRBD1. V shed 10 bases, J shed 1 base, and the junction held 6 bases outside the gene matches. This CDR3 has 13 amino acids. Germline V gene sequence: CDR1 MDHEN, CDR2 SYDVKM. The variable domain in full, with the rest retrieved from reference TRBV28 and TRBJ2-5, is DVKVTQSSRYLVKRTGEKVFLECVQDMDHENMFWYRQDPGLGLRLIYFSYDVKMKEKGDIPEGYSVSREKKERFSLILESASTNQTSMYLCATNDRAQETQYFGPGTRLLVL.

Ten or more counts support this clonotype. The gene calls are TRBV5-1 and TRBJ1-2, with D hard to call. The CDR3 runs 15 residues. V lost 0 bases and J 4 bases, leaving 13 bases between the germline ends. CDR1 SGHRS and CDR2 YFSETQ come from the germline V gene. This CDR3 is CASSLEDGGSYGYTF. CDR3 in DNA: TGCGCCAGCAGCTTGGAGGATGGCGGTTCCTATGGCTACACCTTC.

This clonotype was counted between two and nine times. The V and J genes are TRBV6-2 or TRBV6-3 and TRBJ2-7; the D is unclear. Germline CDR1 and CDR2: MNHEY and SVGEGT. The length of the CDR3 is 18 residues. Trimming removed 2 bases from V and 4 bases from J, with 24 bases in between. CDR3 loop: CASSYGHQVEIPPYEQYF. In nucleotides, the CDR3 is TGTGCCAGCAGTTACGGGCACCAGGTAGAAATACCGCCTTACGAGCAGTACTTC.

This clonotype showed up just a few times. The rearrangement uses TRBV7-2 and TRBJ1-6; no clear D gene. Germline V gene data show CDR1 as SGHTA and CDR2 as FQGNSA. Trimming stripped 3 bases from V and 14 bases from J, with 14 bases between. This CDR3 spans 13 amino acids. Here the CDR3 reads CASSFSQVGTLHF. In DNA form, the CDR3 reads TGTGCCAGCAGCTTTTCGCAAGTTGGGACCCTCCACTTT.

This clonotype was picked up a small number of times. The chain carries TRBV11-2 and TRBJ1-4; D may be TRBD1 (6 bases). The CDR3 spans 16 residues. V shed 5 bases and J shed 5 bases, with 18 bases lying between them. CDR1 and CDR2 from the germline V gene are SGHAT and FQNNGV. The CDR3 is CASSPGHSLGNEKLFF. The DNA for the CDR3 is TGTGCCAGCAGCCCGGGACACAGCTTAGGGAATGAAAAACTGTTTTTT.

The gene calls are TRBV3-1 and TRBJ2-5; the D is unclear. CDR1 and CDR2 from the germline V gene are LGHDT and YNNKEL (reference sequence). Trimming removed 1 base from V and 2 bases from J, with 8 bases in between. The CDR3 totals 14 residues. The CDR3 region has the DNA TGTGCCAGCAGCCAAGGGATCCAACAAGAGACCCAGTACTTC. Protein: CASSQGIQQETQYF.

This chain joins TRBV7-3 and TRBJ2-3, with D perhaps being TRBD1 or TRBD2 (5 bases each). Trimming removed 5 bases at V and 0 bases at J, with 12 bases between. The CDR3 runs to 15 residues. Germline V lookup: CDR1 SGHTA, CDR2 FQGTGA. This CDR3 is CASSQRGRSTDTQYF. DNA of the CDR3: TGTGCCAGCAGCCAAAGGGGACGTAGCACAGATACGCAGTATTTT.

This chain connects TRBV5-5 to TRBJ1-6; TRBD1 aligns across 8 bases. The trim removed 0 bases at V and 6 bases at J, leaving 2 bases unmatched. The length of the CDR3 is 15 residues. Germline V lookup: CDR1 SGHKS, CDR2 YYEKEE (reference sequence). The CDR3 sequence: CASSLGRGPNSPLHF. Here the CDR3 DNA reads TGTGCCAGCAGCTTGGGCAGGGGGCCTAATTCACCCCTCCACTTT.

This clonotype occurred many times. The gene calls are TRBV6-1 and TRBJ1-2, with D possibly matching TRBD1 (5 bases). This CDR3 has 13 residues. Per the germline V gene, CDR1 is MNHNS and CDR2 is SASEGT. The ends were cut back, 2 bases at V and 7 bases at J, with 11 bases in the middle. The CDR3 region is CASSESGIPGYTF. As DNA, the CDR3 is TGTGCCAGCAGTGAATCAGGGATCCCTGGCTACACCTTC.

This clonotype was detected ten times or more. This CDR3 reads CASLSSGTGGSYEQYF. CDR3 DNA: TGTGCCAGCTTATCTAGCGGGACAGGGGGTTCATACGAGCAGTACTTC. The J gene is TRBJ2-7, the V gene TRBV28, with 11 bases that match TRBD1. The J segment lost 4 bases and the V segment lost 8 bases, leaving 13 bases of the junction unmatched. The CDR3 length is 16 residues. The germline V gene has CDR1 MDHEN and CDR2 SYDVKM.

This clonotype was observed at least ten times. The J gene is TRBJ2-1, the V gene TRBV20-1, with 10 bases matching TRBD2. This CDR3 is 17 amino acids long. Germline-derived CDR1 and CDR2 are DFQATT and SNEGSKA (reference sequence). After removal of 0 bases from V and 8 bases from J, the junction contained 13 bases not matched to a gene. The CDR3 protein is CSARELAGTLLWDEQFF. The DNA of the CDR3 is TGCAGTGCTAGAGAACTAGCGGGGACCCTACTCTGGGATGAGCAGTTCTTC.